Presented here are 27 T cell receptor beta chains from one specimen sequenced in a study of blood T cells in healthy people across ages. Primed by a sample-barcoded 5' primer and a J-beta primer mix, a second PCR proceeded for about 7 to 12 cycles. Each CDR3 protein is one row after TCRdb ran MiXCR on the 5' RACE reads. The repertoire holds over 950,000 distinct CDR3 sequences, roughly two fifths seen once, with 13% in the top ten. The sequencing input was blood. The receptors stem from a man younger than 35 in good health.

This clonotype was detected many times. This clone may be a read error of a much larger clone one base away. The chain is built from TRBV20-1 and TRBJ2-5, with 8 positions matching TRBD2. The germline gives CDR1 DFQATT, CDR2 SNEGSKA (reference sequence). This CDR3 is 16 amino acids long. J was trimmed by 11 bases and V by 8 bases; bases with no gene match: 25. CDR3: CSTSPLGRAGVNEQYF. The CDR3 DNA reads TGCAGTACCTCCCCATTGGGACGAGCGGGGGTGAATGAGCAGTACTTC.

The V call is TRBV9, the J call TRBJ1-2, with a tentative D call TRBD1 (6 bases). Germline loops: CDR1 SGDLS, CDR2 YYNGEE. This CDR3 spans 16 amino acids. With 1 base removed from V and 2 bases from J, the gap between germline ends came to 15 bases. The CDR3 DNA sequence: TGTGCCAGCAGCGTACATACAGGGTCCGCCAACTATGGCTACACCTTC. Its protein product is CASSVHTGSANYGYTF.

The gene calls are TRBV5-1 and TRBJ2-2; a weak D match, TRBD2 (5 bases). The ends were cut back, 6 bases at V and 6 bases at J, with 18 bases in the middle. The CDR3 is 15 residues long. In germline, CDR1 is SGHRS, CDR2 YFSETQ. The CDR3 protein is CASTSTTSSSGELFF. In DNA form, the CDR3 reads TGCGCCAGCACCTCGACAACTAGTTCCTCCGGGGAGCTGTTTTTT. The variable domain in full, with the rest retrieved from reference TRBV5-1 and TRBJ2-2, is KAGVTQTPRYLIKTRGQQVTLSCSPISGHRSVSWYQQTPGQGLQFLFEYFSETQRNKGNFPGRFSGRQFSNSRSEMNVSTLELGDSALYLCASTSTTSSSGELFFGEGSRLTVL.

The CDR3 sequence: CASSLKSSPLHF. Here the CDR3 DNA reads TGTGCCAGCAGTTTGAAGAGCTCACCCCTCCACTTT. The V and J genes are TRBV28 and TRBJ1-6, with D unclear. V dropped 3 bases and J dropped 10 bases, with 7 bases sitting between them. The CDR3 runs 12 residues. Germline CDR1 is MDHEN and CDR2 is SYDVKM. Full variable domain (rest looked up from reference TRBV28 and TRBJ1-6): DVKVTQSSRYLVKRTGEKVFLECVQDMDHENMFWYRQDPGLGLRLIYFSYDVKMKEKGDIPEGYSVSREKKERFSLILESASTNQTSMYLCASSLKSSPLHFGNGTRLTVT.

The chain joins TRBV9 to TRBJ2-5, with 15 positions matching TRBD2. CDR1 and CDR2 from the germline V gene are SGDLS and YYNGEE. The CDR3 has 16 amino acids. Trimming at V came to 2 bases and at J to 5 bases, leaving 4 bases not matched to a gene. The CDR3 nucleotides read TGTGCCAGCAGCGTCGGACTAGCGGGGGGGCCGGAGACCCAGTACTTC. Translated, it gives CASSVGLAGGPETQYF.

The V call is TRBV20-1, the J call TRBJ1-2; weak D call: TRBD1 (6 bases). The CDR3 loop spans 12 amino acids. Germline V CDR1 and CDR2: DFQATT, SNEGSKA (reference sequence). The V gene lost 5 bases and the J gene lost 4 bases, with 11 bases spanning the gap. The CDR3, as DNA: TGCAGTGCTCCCCAGGGGATCTATGGCTACACCTTC. This translates into CSAPQGIYGYTF.

The gene calls are TRBV4-2 and TRBJ2-5, with TRBD2 as a possible D gene (6 bases). Germline CDR1 reads LGHNA; CDR2 reads YNFKEQ. The CDR3 spans 17 residues. V was clipped by 0 bases and J by 5 bases, with 19 bases between them. The CDR3 nucleotides read TGTGCCAGCAGCCAAGAATCGGGACTCCTGGTCGTGGAGACCCAGTACTTC. Its translation is CASSQESGLLVVETQYF.

V is TRBV9 and J is TRBJ2-1, with TRBD2 as a possible D gene (6 bases). V was trimmed by 3 bases and J by 5 bases, leaving 18 bases between them. The length of the CDR3 is 16 residues. Germline assignment: CDR1 SGDLS and CDR2 YYNGEE. The CDR3 DNA is TGTGCCAGCAGCGGACCAAGCGGGTCATCCCACAATGAGCAGTTCTTC. Encoded protein: CASSGPSGSSHNEQFF.

This clonotype was seen only a few times. The chain has TRBV12-3 or TRBV12-4 and TRBJ2-3; tentatively, D is TRBD1 (5 bases). Trimming shortened V by 10 bases and J by 4 bases, and 15 bases separated the two germline ends. The CDR3 has 13 amino acids. The CDR3 region has the DNA TGTGCCACTAGAAGGGGCCTCGCAGATACGCAGTATTTT. This encodes CATRRGLADTQYF.

The sample holds a few counts of this clonotype. V usage is TRBV4-2 and J usage is TRBJ2-1; no definite D call. This CDR3 spans 15 amino acids. Germline V gene data show CDR1 as LGHNA and CDR2 as YNFKEQ. The ends were cut back, 1 base at V and 3 bases at J, with 10 bases in the middle. CDR3: CASSQVQDVYNEQFF. The CDR3 nucleotides are TGTGCCAGCAGCCAAGTCCAAGACGTCTACAATGAGCAGTTCTTC.

The rearrangement uses TRBV5-1 and TRBJ2-7; perhaps D is TRBD1 or TRBD2 (5 bases each). Germline CDR1 SGHRS, CDR2 YFSETQ. Trimming cost V 1 base and J 2 bases, with 13 bases left between them. This CDR3 is built from 15 residues. CDR3 region: CASSLFPVGAYEQYF. The CDR3 DNA reads as TGCGCCAGCAGCTTGTTTCCGGTGGGGGCCTACGAGCAGTACTTC.

This clonotype occurred a few times. This sequence joins TRBV6-1 and TRBJ2-3; no reliable D call. The V end lost 4 bases, the J end lost 0 bases, and 11 bases lay between the germline ends. The CDR3 runs to 15 residues. Germline V gives CDR1 MNHNS, CDR2 SASEGT. The DNA of the CDR3 is TGTGCCAGCAGTGGGGTCTTCACTAGCACAGATACGCAGTATTTT. It specifies CASSGVFTSTDTQYF.

This clonotype was detected only a few times. The J gene is TRBJ2-1, the V gene TRBV10-3; 9 positions agree with TRBD1. There are 13 residues in the CDR3. In germline, CDR1 is ENHRY, CDR2 SYGVKD. The V gene end was trimmed by 9 bases and the J gene end by 9 bases; junction bases not matched to a gene: 9. CDR3 residues: CAMNRDREGEQFF. The CDR3 coding sequence is TGTGCCATGAACCGGGACAGGGAGGGTGAGCAGTTCTTC.

V usage is TRBV7-2 and J usage is TRBJ2-7; D may be TRBD1 (5 bases). The CDR3 totals 13 residues. Germline values: CDR1 SGHTA, CDR2 FQGNSA. V lost 8 bases to trimming and J lost 2 bases, with 13 bases between them. This CDR3 is CASGAGNTYEQYF. CDR3 in DNA: TGTGCCAGCGGGGCAGGAAATACCTACGAGCAGTACTTC.

With respect to this clonotype: The junction does not match germline at one end; this may be a read error. V gene TRBV27 combines with J gene TRBJ1-5, with D perhaps TRBD1 (5 bases). The germline V gene encodes CDR1 MNHEY and CDR2 SMNVEV (reference sequence). The CDR3 has 14 amino acids. CDR3 amino acids: CASSVSSGAEPQHF. The CDR3 DNA reads TGTGCCAGCAGTGTATCAAGCGGGGCGGAGCCCCAGCATTTT.

Concerning this clonotype: A much larger clone sits a single nucleotide away, making a read error possible. This sequence joins TRBV5-6 and TRBJ1-4, with 7 bases aligning to TRBD1. Germline-derived CDR1 and CDR2 are SGHDT and YYEEEE. The V segment lost 6 bases and the J segment 6 bases; nucleotides outside the gene matches: 5. This CDR3 has 13 residues. CDR3 DNA: TGTGCCAGCAAGGGACAGTTAGATGAAAAACTGTTTTTT. It encodes CASKGQLDEKLFF.

The chain combines TRBV20-1 with TRBJ2-1; 7 nucleotides line up with TRBD2. Germline V gene lookup returns CDR1 DFQATT and CDR2 SNEGSKA (reference sequence). The length of the CDR3 is 14 residues. V dropped 5 bases and J dropped 2; count of bases not matched to a gene: 6. The CDR3 here is CSALASGPYNEQFF. CDR3 DNA sequence: TGCAGTGCTCTGGCTAGCGGACCCTACAATGAGCAGTTCTTC.

The rearrangement uses TRBV18 and TRBJ2-4, with D possibly being TRBD2 (6 bases). Near its end, the DNA agrees better with TRBJ2-7, so the J call may be wrong. This CDR3 contains 12 residues. Germline CDR1 and CDR2: KGHSH and LQKENI. CDR3 DNA: TGTGCCAGCGCGCAGGGACTCTACGAGCAGTACTTC. Protein sequence: CASAQGLYEQYF.

In its sample, this clonotype was seen a few times. The CDR3 DNA is TGCGCCAGCAGCCCGCCAGGGACTCAAAATGAGCAGTACTTC. It yields the protein CASSPPGTQNEQYF. The chain employs TRBV5-1 and TRBJ2-5; weak D call: TRBD2 (6 bases). Looked up from germline, CDR1 is SGHRS and CDR2 is YFSETQ. There are 14 residues in the CDR3. V dropped 4 bases and J dropped 11 bases, with 21 bases sitting between them.

This clonotype was picked up a small number of times. V gene TRBV7-2 combines with J gene TRBJ1-1, with D unresolved. Deletions cut 3 bases from V and 4 bases from J, with 15 bases between. Germline CDR1 and CDR2: SGHTA and FQGNSA. There are 15 residues in the CDR3. The CDR3 DNA sequence: TGTGCCAGCAGCTTCACAGCCCCAGGAGGCACTGAAGCTTTCTTT. Its translation: CASSFTAPGGTEAFF.

In this sample, this clonotype turned up a few times. The gene calls are TRBV6-5 and TRBJ1-1; D unresolved. Trimming took off 1 base at V and 2 bases at J, with 5 bases between the two ends. CDR1 and CDR2 (germline): MNHEY, SVGAGI. The CDR3 extends over 13 amino acids. CDR3 bases: TGTGCCAGCAGTTACTTGAGAAACACTGAAGCTTTCTTT. Its protein product is CASSYLRNTEAFF.

The table lists this clonotype with a count of one. The chain employs TRBV6-2 or TRBV6-3 and TRBJ1-2; the D is unclear. The CDR3 covers 13 residues. Germline values: CDR1 MNHEY, CDR2 SVGEGT. V gave up 7 bases and J gave up 1 base, with 10 bases separating them. The CDR3: CASTAGINYGYTF. CDR3 in DNA: TGTGCCAGCACCGCCGGGATTAACTATGGCTACACCTTC.

This clonotype has only a few counts. This rearrangement joins TRBV7-2 to TRBJ2-7, with D tentatively TRBD1 (5 bases). The CDR3 has 14 residues. The V gene lost 5 bases and the J gene lost 3 bases, with 14 bases spanning the gap. Germline CDR1 and CDR2: SGHTA and FQGNSA. This chain's CDR3 is CASSLPGFSYEQYF. The CDR3, as DNA: TGTGCCAGCAGCCTCCCAGGGTTTAGCTACGAGCAGTACTTC.

This clonotype has just a few counts. This rearrangement joins TRBV6-6 to TRBJ1-5, with a possible D match to TRBD1 (5 bases). Per germline, CDR1 MNHNY and CDR2 SVGAGI (reference sequence). CDR3 length equals 16 residues. The V gene lost 2 bases and the J gene lost 3 bases, with 14 bases spanning the gap. The CDR3 DNA reads as TGTGCCAGCAGTTACCCCCAGGGAGGATCCAATCAGCCCCAGCATTTT. Its translation is CASSYPQGGSNQPQHF.

This clonotype was counted between two and nine times. This chain uses TRBV12-3 or TRBV12-4 with TRBJ2-3; 12 bases match TRBD2. V lost 3 bases and J lost 3; bases outside the gene matches: 4. The CDR3 contains 16 residues. The CDR3 loop is CASSFETSGGTDTQYF. CDR3 nucleotides: TGTGCCAGCAGTTTTGAGACTAGCGGGGGTACAGATACGCAGTATTTT.

This clonotype turned up a few times. The chain has TRBV5-1 and TRBJ2-2; the D is unclear. This CDR3 spans 14 amino acids. The V gene lost 3 bases and the J gene lost 8 bases, with 14 bases spanning the gap. CDR1 is SGHRS and CDR2 is YFSETQ in the germline V gene. The CDR3 loop is CASSSVLGEGELFF. DNA of the CDR3: TGCGCCAGCAGCTCCGTCCTGGGTGAGGGGGAGCTGTTTTTT.

The chain has TRBV14 and TRBJ2-4, with TRBD1 matching 7 bases. CDR1 SGHDN and CDR2 FVKESK come from the germline V gene. V was clipped by 5 bases and J by 0 bases; unmatched bases: 7. This CDR3 spans 16 amino acids. CDR3 in DNA: TGTGCCAGCAGCAGAACAGGGGAGCTAGCCAAAAACATTCAGTACTTC. Its translation: CASSRTGELAKNIQYF.